A single sample gave rise to the 5 T cell receptor beta chains below, sequenced in a study of early T cells in non-severe SARS-CoV-2 infection. TCRdb re-derived calls from the 5' RACE reads in MiXCR, one entry per CDR3 protein. Seen here are roughly 69,000 distinct CDR3 sequences, roughly 9.4% observed once, and the top ten hold less than 6.5%. The material sequenced was whole blood. The receptors here all came from an adult who was a healthcare worker with PCR-confirmed SARS-CoV-2 infection or an uninfected control (not recorded which).

V gene TRBV10-2 combines with J gene TRBJ2-1; D gene ambiguous. Trimming left V 1 base short and J 12 bases short, with 10 bases between. The CDR3 consists of 12 residues. The germline V gene has CDR1 WSHSY and CDR2 SAAADI. The CDR3 protein is CASSEFRGGQFF. The CDR3 DNA reads TGCGCCAGCAGTGAGTTTAGAGGCGGGCAGTTCTTC.

Many counts were recorded for this clonotype. The chain combines TRBV11-2 with TRBJ2-3; 9 bases are shared with TRBD2. The CDR3 runs 17 residues. Germline-derived CDR1 and CDR2 are SGHAT and FQNNGV. With 5 bases clipped from V and 2 bases from J, the junction kept 11 bases outside the gene matches. CDR3 sequence reads: CASSLLGLAGITDTQYF. The CDR3 DNA follows: TGTGCCAGCAGCCTTTTAGGTCTAGCGGGAATCACAGATACGCAGTATTTT.

As for this clonotype: A much larger clone is a single base away; this may be a read error. The chain combines TRBV6-5 with TRBJ2-7; 11 positions agree with TRBD1. Germline V CDR1 and CDR2: MNHEY, SVGAGI. The CDR3 covers 14 residues. In DNA form, the CDR3 reads TGTGCCAACAGTTATGGGACAGGGGGCTACGAGCAGTACTTC. It codes for CANSYGTGGYEQYF.

Concerning this clonotype: A much larger clone is a single base away; this may be a read error. This chain joins TRBV25-1 and TRBJ2-5, with D unresolved. The CDR3 extends over 17 amino acids. CDR1 and CDR2 (germline): MGHDK, SYGVNS. V lost 3 bases and J 7 bases, leaving 24 bases between the germline ends. The CDR3 DNA sequence: TGTGCCAGCAGTGATCCCAGCCTGATGGCAGTGGTCGCGACCCAGTACTTC. The encoded protein is CASSDPSLMAVVATQYF.

The table lists this clonotype with many counts. The CDR3: CASSLGTTTEAFF. In nucleotides, the CDR3 is TGTGCCAGCAGCTTAGGGACGACCACTGAAGCTTTCTTT. The chain couples TRBV11-2 to TRBJ1-1; D not certain. CDR3 length: 13 residues. V lost 1 base, J lost 4 bases, and 7 bases lay in between. Germline loops: CDR1 SGHAT, CDR2 FQNNGV.